This passage covers 30 T cell receptor beta chains from one sample sequenced in a study of control samples from healthy donors and cancer patients. TCRdb keeps only in-frame clones here, not all; method: immunoSEQ multiplex PCR. The sample gives 65,000 to 75,000 clones, roughly nine tenths of which show up once; about 4% is in the top ten. The sequenced sample consisted of blood. The receptors derive from a woman aged 50 to 65 in good health.

The chain links TRBV5-6 to TRBJ1-1; D is ambiguous. V was cut by 5 bases and J by 1 base, with 9 bases left in between. The CDR3 runs 13 residues. Germline loops: CDR1 SGHDT, CDR2 YYEEEE. The chain's CDR3 is CASRRRENTEAFF. For the CDR3, the DNA is TGTGCCAGCAGGCGGAGAGAGAACACTGAAGCTTTCTTT. Variable domain in full (rest from reference TRBV5-6 and TRBJ1-1): DAGVTQSPTHLIKTRGQQVTLRCSPKSGHDTVSWYQQALGQGPQFIFQYYEEEERQRGNFPDRFSGHQFPNYSSELNVNALLLGDSALYLCASRRRENTEAFFGQGTRLTVV.

This sequence joins TRBV7-9 and TRBJ2-1; tentatively, D is TRBD2 (6 bases). This CDR3 contains 17 residues. The germline V and J ends were trimmed by 3 bases and 3 bases, with 18 bases remaining between them. Germline V gives CDR1 SEHNR, CDR2 FQNEAQ (reference sequence). The CDR3 sequence is CASSFLTGATHYNEQFF. The CDR3 nucleotides are TGTGCCAGCAGCTTTTTAACGGGAGCGACCCACTACAATGAGCAGTTCTTC.

This chain joins TRBV7-9 and TRBJ2-4, with 10 bases aligning to TRBD2. V lost 0 bases to trimming and J lost 13 bases; unmatched junction nucleotides: 9. CDR3 length equals 15 residues. Germline CDR1 reads SEHNR; CDR2 reads FQNEAQ (reference sequence). The CDR3 DNA reads TGTGCCAGCAGCTTAGCGCTAGGACTAGCGGACCGCCAGTACTTC. Translated: CASSLALGLADRQYF.

The CDR3 protein is CASSSRTANTGELFF. The CDR3 DNA is TGTGCCAGCAGTTCCAGGACAGCTAACACCGGGGAGCTGTTTTTT. The chain combines TRBV27 with TRBJ2-2; D might be TRBD1 (6 bases). Between the trimmed V and J ends, which lost 4 bases and 2 bases, there was a span of 11 bases. Germline CDR1 is MNHEY and CDR2 is SMNVEV (reference sequence). CDR3 length: 15 residues.

The V and J genes are TRBV4-2 and TRBJ2-3; D gene ambiguous. Germline lookup yields CDR1 LGHNA and CDR2 YNFKEQ. V lost 0 bases to trimming and J lost 0 bases, with 13 bases between them. The length of the CDR3 is 17 residues. For the CDR3, the DNA is TGTGCCAGCAGCCAAGACGCCATAGGGTCTAGCACAGATACGCAGTATTTT. Encoded protein: CASSQDAIGSSTDTQYF.

The V gene is TRBV19, the J gene TRBJ1-4; no firm D call. The germline gives CDR1 LNHDA, CDR2 SQIVND (reference sequence). CDR3 length: 13 amino acids. V lost 3 bases and J lost 0, with 2 bases in between. The CDR3 sequence: CASSIPTNEKLFF. CDR3 bases: TGTGCCAGTAGTATCCCAACTAATGAAAAACTGTTTTTT.

This chain uses TRBV18 with TRBJ1-1; possibly TRBD1 for D (6 bases). V lost 1 base, J lost 5 bases, and 20 bases lay in between. Per germline, CDR1 KGHSH and CDR2 LQKENI. CDR3 length equals 17 residues. CDR3 DNA sequence: TGTGCCAGCTCACCACAGGTGGGCCCCGGGACAAGAACTGAAGCTTTCTTT. Translation: CASSPQVGPGTRTEAFF.

The chain combines TRBV18 with TRBJ2-7; TRBD2 is a possible D gene (5 bases). Germline V lookup: CDR1 KGHSH, CDR2 LQKENI. V lost 3 bases and J lost 6, with 12 bases in between. The CDR3 is 13 amino acids. CDR3: CASSPNARAEQYF. The CDR3 region has the DNA TGTGCCAGCTCACCCAACGCGCGGGCCGAGCAGTACTTC.

This sequence joins TRBV10-3 and TRBJ2-7, with D perhaps TRBD2 (6 bases). CDR3 size: 15 residues. Germline V gene sequence: CDR1 ENHRY, CDR2 SYGVKD. V was pared by 3 bases and J by 2 bases, with 14 bases between. This CDR3 is CAISDSTSTAYEQYF. DNA for the CDR3: TGTGCCATCAGTGACTCGACTAGTACCGCCTACGAGCAGTACTTC.

The J gene is TRBJ1-4, the V gene TRBV9, with a weak D call TRBD1 (6 bases). This CDR3 spans 17 amino acids. Trimming left V 3 bases short and J 0 bases short, with 15 bases between. Germline V gives CDR1 SGDLS, CDR2 YYNGEE. CDR3 DNA: TGTGCCAGCAGCGCCTCAGGGGCGGCCCCAACTAATGAAAAACTGTTTTTT. The encoded protein is CASSASGAAPTNEKLFF.

This clone was seen a few times. This chain connects TRBV4-1 to TRBJ2-5; D not resolved. The germline V gene has CDR1 MGHRA and CDR2 YSYEKL. Trimming cost V 4 bases and J 4 bases, with 13 bases left between them. The CDR3 totals 14 residues. The CDR3 DNA sequence: TGCGCCAGCAGCCCTCGCCGGGCCGCAGAGACCCAGTACTTC. It codes for CASSPRRAAETQYF.

V is TRBV5-1 and J is TRBJ2-1; possibly TRBD1 for D (5 bases). CDR1 and CDR2 (germline): SGHRS, YFSETQ. CDR3 size: 16 residues. The V end was cut by 0 bases, the J end by 2 bases, with 12 bases between. In DNA form, the CDR3 reads TGCGCCAGCAGCTTGGCCAGCCAGGGTGCCTACAATGAGCAGTTCTTC. This gives the protein CASSLASQGAYNEQFF.

The rearrangement joins TRBV5-1 to TRBJ2-5; no firm D call. The length of the CDR3 is 12 residues. Germline V CDR1 and CDR2: SGHRS, YFSETQ. V was cut by 0 bases and J by 2 bases, with 2 bases left in between. CDR3 sequence (DNA): TGCGCCAGCAGCTTGGATCAAGAGACCCAGTACTTC. As protein: CASSLDQETQYF.

The V and J genes are TRBV10-1 and TRBJ1-2; D gene unclear. The V end lost 4 bases, the J end lost 4 bases, and 13 bases lay between the germline ends. The CDR3 consists of 14 residues. The germline gives CDR1 WNHNN, CDR2 SYGVQD (reference sequence). The DNA for the CDR3 is TGCGCCAGCAGTGGTCCTGGGTACCCCTATGGCTACACCTTC. Translated, it gives CASSGPGYPYGYTF.

This chain links TRBV6-1 with TRBJ1-6; the D is unclear. The CDR3 length is 11 residues. Per germline, CDR1 MNHNS and CDR2 SASEGT. Trimming cost V 1 base and J 9 bases, with 1 base left between them. The CDR3 loop reads CASSEVSPLHF. The CDR3 DNA sequence: TGTGCCAGCAGTGAAGTTTCACCCCTCCACTTT.

In this sample, this clone turned up a few times. The chain combines TRBV6-5 with TRBJ2-1; the D is unclear. V lost 4 bases and J lost 4, with 5 bases in between. Germline lookup yields CDR1 MNHEY and CDR2 SVGAGI. The CDR3 is 12 residues long. CDR3 region: CASSFRYNEQFF. DNA of the CDR3: TGTGCCAGCAGTTTTCGGTACAATGAGCAGTTCTTC.

The chain combines TRBV12-5 with TRBJ2-1; 7 bases are a match to TRBD2. The germline V gene encodes CDR1 LGHNT and CDR2 FRNRAP. The CDR3 covers 14 residues. Trimming at V came to 6 bases and at J to 3 bases, leaving 5 bases not matched to a gene. CDR3 region: CASGSRDYYNEQFF. The CDR3 region has the DNA TGTGCTAGTGGCAGCCGGGACTACTACAATGAGCAGTTCTTC.

The V call is TRBV12-3 or TRBV12-4, the J call TRBJ1-1, with 8 bases aligning to TRBD1. This CDR3 is 13 amino acids long. V lost 11 bases to trimming and J lost 5 bases; unmatched junction nucleotides: 10. CDR3 in amino acids: CAAGQDMGTEAFF. DNA for the CDR3: TGTGCCGCGGGACAGGACATGGGAACTGAAGCTTTCTTT.

This clone was detected a few times. The chain carries TRBV11-3 and TRBJ2-7, with D possibly TRBD1 on 6 matching bases. From germline, CDR1 is SGHNT and CDR2 YENEEA. This CDR3 region has 15 residues. Trimming pared 5 bases from V and 3 bases from J, leaving 17 bases between. For the CDR3, the DNA is TGTGCCAGCAGCCTTCAACCGGGACACAACTACGAGCAGTACTTC. Its translation: CASSLQPGHNYEQYF.

V gene TRBV28 combines with J gene TRBJ1-5; D might be TRBD1 (6 bases). This CDR3 is built from 17 residues. Germline V gene sequence: CDR1 MDHEN, CDR2 SYDVKM. The V end was cut by 2 bases, the J end by 6 bases, with 20 bases between. The CDR3 DNA sequence: TGTGCCAGCAGTTTAAACCCCAATAAGCAGGGGCTTCAGCCCCAGCATTTT. Its translation: CASSLNPNKQGLQPQHF.

This clone was recorded once. V and J are TRBV6-5 and TRBJ1-4, with TRBD1 matching 8 bases. Germline V lookup: CDR1 MNHEY, CDR2 SVGAGI. The CDR3 is made up of 14 amino acids. Trimming cost V 6 bases and J 8 bases; bases outside gene matches: 8. CDR3 protein: CASRDRVIGEKLFF. CDR3 coding DNA: TGTGCCAGCAGGGACAGGGTAATCGGGGAAAAACTGTTTTTT.

The chain has TRBV27 and TRBJ2-7, with 13 positions matching TRBD2. Germline CDR1 MNHEY, CDR2 SMNVEV (reference sequence). The V and J ends lost 2 bases and 3 bases, in that order; junction bases with no gene match: 7. The CDR3 is 17 amino acids. This chain's CDR3 is CASSLVGTSGIIYEQYF. Written as DNA, the CDR3 is TGTGCCAGCAGTTTAGTAGGGACTAGCGGGATAATCTACGAGCAGTACTTC.

This chain links TRBV5-4 with TRBJ1-3, with 7 bases fitting TRBD1. The CDR3 consists of 15 residues. The junction had 6 bases not matched to a gene; V was cut back by 4 bases and J by 2 bases. Per germline, CDR1 SGHNT and CDR2 YYREEE (reference sequence). The DNA for the CDR3 is TGTGCCAGCAGCCAGGAAACAGGGGCTGGAAACACCATATATTTT. It is translated as CASSQETGAGNTIYF.

This chain uses TRBV7-9 with TRBJ2-7, with D possibly TRBD2 on 6 matching bases. Germline lookup yields CDR1 SEHNR and CDR2 FQNEAQ (reference sequence). The CDR3 is 11 amino acids. The germline V and J ends were trimmed by 8 bases and 7 bases, with 12 bases remaining between them. Here the CDR3 DNA reads TGTGCCAGCGGGATGGAGGGGGAGCAGTACTTC. Its protein is CASGMEGEQYF. Complete variable domain (other parts from reference TRBV7-9 and TRBJ2-7): DTGVSQNPRHKITKRGQNVTFRCDPISEHNRLYWYRQTLGQGPEFLTYFQNEAQLEKSRLLSDRFSAERPKGSFSTLEIQRTEQGDSAMYLCASGMEGEQYFGPGTRLTVT.

DNA for the CDR3: TGCAGCGTTGTGACAGGGAGTTGGGATCAGCCCCAGCATTTT. Amino acids: CSVVTGSWDQPQHF. The chain recombines TRBV29-1 with TRBJ1-5, with 7 bases that match TRBD1. Germline V gene lookup returns CDR1 SQVTM and CDR2 ANQGSEA. This CDR3 has 14 amino acids. V shed 4 bases, J shed 5 bases, and the junction held 8 bases outside the gene matches.

J is TRBJ2-1 and V is TRBV7-3; 11 nucleotides line up with TRBD2. J lost 6 bases, V lost 5 bases, and 6 bases had no gene match. Per germline, CDR1 SGHTA and CDR2 FQGTGA. CDR3 length: 15 amino acids. CDR3 coding DNA: TGTGCCAGCAGCCGTGAGGGACTAGCGGCCAATGAGCAGTTCTTC. The encoded protein is CASSREGLAANEQFF.

The chain joins TRBV2 to TRBJ2-4; a weak D match, TRBD2 (5 bases). This CDR3 comprises 14 residues. Trimming pared 5 bases from V and 8 bases from J, leaving 16 bases between. Germline CDR1 and CDR2: SNHLY and FYNNEI. This chain's CDR3 is CASSYQTSSDIQYF. The CDR3 nucleotides read TGTGCCAGCAGTTACCAAACTAGTAGCGACATTCAGTACTTC.

The chain is built from TRBV5-1 and TRBJ2-1; TRBD2 matches at 12 bases. Trimming took 3 bases from V and 6 from J; bases not matched to a gene: 7. CDR1 and CDR2 from the germline V gene are SGHRS and YFSETQ. The CDR3 is 16 amino acids. The CDR3 nucleotides read TGCGCCAGCAGCTGGGGTACTAGCGGGAGGTTCAATGAGCAGTTCTTC. Protein: CASSWGTSGRFNEQFF.

This chain uses TRBV2 with TRBJ2-5; no clear D. The CDR3 is 11 residues long. V lost 2 bases and J 10 bases, leaving 8 bases between the germline ends. Germline V gene data show CDR1 as SNHLY and CDR2 as FYNNEI. The CDR3 here is CASSETWDQYF. The DNA for the CDR3 is TGTGCCAGCAGTGAAACGTGGGACCAGTACTTC. Using reference TRBV2 and TRBJ2-5 for the parts outside the CDR3, the full variable domain is EPEVTQTPSHQVTQMGQEVILRCVPISNHLYFYWYRQILGQKVEFLVSFYNNEISEKSEIFDDQFSVERPDGSNFTLKIRSTKLEDSAMYFCASSETWDQYFGPGTRLLVL.

The V gene is TRBV5-1, the J gene TRBJ2-3; TRBD2 is a possible D gene (6 bases). V gave up 0 bases and J gave up 2 bases, with 10 bases separating them. CDR3 length: 15 residues. Germline V gives CDR1 SGHRS, CDR2 YFSETQ. For the CDR3, the DNA is TGCGCCAGCAGCTTGGAAGGGGACTCCACAGATACGCAGTATTTT. This translates into CASSLEGDSTDTQYF.